The 20 T cell receptor beta chains given below trace back to one sample, sequenced in a study of regulatory T cells in long-lasting Graves disease. Assembly of TCR beta libraries relied on iRepertoire HTBI primers together with Arm-PCR of CDR3 regions. TCRdb analysed the multiplex PCR reads with MiXCR anew, one entry per CDR3 protein. The sample lists about 470,000 distinct CDR3 sequences; about 15% were seen once. Time point meaning: newly diagnosed GD, antithyroid drugs for less than 3 months. Scientists built the TCR library using RNA that was extracted from PBMCs. These data were also reused for a study on T cells in Graves' hyperthyroidism and ophthalmopathy.

Here the sequenced sample was peripheral blood mononuclear cells (PBMCs), taken at new diagnosis, from a patient treated with antithyroid drugs. The receptors were sampled from a woman younger than 45 with Graves disease.

Note on this clonotype: A much larger clone sits a single nucleotide away, making a read error possible. The chain employs TRBV6-2 or TRBV6-3 and TRBJ2-1, with TRBD2 as a possible D gene (5 bases). V shed 6 bases and J shed 4 bases, with 22 bases lying between them. Germline V lookup: CDR1 MNHEY, CDR2 SVGEGT. This CDR3 comprises 17 residues. The DNA for the CDR3 is TGTGCCAGCAGCACCCGAGCCGGGGTCACGGGATACAATGAGCAGTTCTTC. Translated: CASSTRAGVTGYNEQFF.

This clonotype was seen repeatedly, ten times or more. The J gene is TRBJ1-3, the V gene TRBV30; the D gene is possibly TRBD1 (6 bases). The CDR3 is 12 amino acids. V was shortened by 3 bases and J by 7 bases, with 10 bases between the two germline ends. The germline gives CDR1 GTSNPN, CDR2 SVGIG (reference sequence). CDR3 bases: TGTGCCTGGAGCGTAGGGGGGAACACCATATATTTT. Encoded protein: CAWSVGGNTIYF.

This clonotype was found many times. This sequence joins TRBV5-1 and TRBJ2-3; D might be TRBD1 or TRBD2, each matching 5 bases. The germline V gene encodes CDR1 SGHRS and CDR2 YFSETQ. Deletions cut 0 bases from V and 1 base from J, with 9 bases between. The CDR3 length is 15 residues. The CDR3 DNA sequence: TGCGCCAGCAGCTTGGATGGGGACCGCACAGATACGCAGTATTTT. Encoded protein: CASSLDGDRTDTQYF.

The J gene is TRBJ2-5, the V gene TRBV19; D is ambiguous. CDR3 length: 16 amino acids. The germline gives CDR1 LNHDA, CDR2 SQIVND (reference sequence). Trimming removed 5 bases at V and 5 bases at J, with 21 bases between. CDR3 sequence reads: CASSQPGSIFRETQYF. The CDR3 DNA is TGTGCCAGTAGTCAGCCCGGGTCAATCTTCAGGGAGACCCAGTACTTC.

The CDR3 sequence is CSVPLAKSPREAFF. The CDR3 coding sequence is TGCAGCGTCCCCCTGGCCAAATCCCCTCGTGAAGCTTTCTTT. This chain joins TRBV29-1 and TRBJ1-1; D call uncertain. CDR1 is SQVTM, CDR2 ANQGSEA, per germline. The CDR3 extends over 14 amino acids. Trimming left V 6 bases short and J 7 bases short, with 21 bases between. Using reference TRBV29-1 and TRBJ1-1 for the parts outside the CDR3, the full variable domain is SAVISQKPSRDICQRGTSLTIQCQVDSQVTMMFWYRQQPGQSLTLIATANQGSEATYESGFVIDKFPISRPNLTFSTLTVSNMSPEDSSIYLCSVPLAKSPREAFFGQGTRLTVV.

In regard to this clonotype: Being one base from a much bigger clone, this may be a read error. The chain is built from TRBV20-1 and TRBJ1-6, with a tentative D call TRBD1 (6 bases). Germline-derived CDR1 and CDR2 are DFQATT and SNEGSKA (reference sequence). This CDR3 region has 15 residues. CDR3 DNA sequence: TGCAGTGCTAGCGCCAGACAGGACCATAATTCACTCCTCCACTTT. Translation: CSASARQDHNSLLHF.

This clonotype was recorded many times. The chain combines TRBV5-1 with TRBJ2-7, with 8 bases identical to TRBD2. Germline-derived CDR1 and CDR2 are SGHRS and YFSETQ. V lost 3 bases and J lost 2; bases outside the gene matches: 16. The CDR3 sequence is 18 residues long. CDR3 sequence: CASSWAAAGGLHPYEQYF. CDR3 nucleotides: TGCGCCAGCAGCTGGGCGGCCGCGGGAGGACTACATCCCTACGAGCAGTACTTC.

This clonotype was detected ten times or more. V is TRBV20-1 and J is TRBJ2-7; maybe TRBD2 (6 bases). V shed 6 bases and J shed 6 bases, with 18 bases lying between them. The length of the CDR3 is 13 residues. Germline assignment: CDR1 DFQATT and CDR2 SNEGSKA (reference sequence). The CDR3 coding sequence is TGCAGTGCCGCGGGACCAGGCCTACTCGAGCAGTACTTC. Its translation is CSAAGPGLLEQYF.

This clonotype was recorded many times. V and J are TRBV11-2 and TRBJ1-4; D remains ambiguous. Germline loops: CDR1 SGHAT, CDR2 FQNNGV. V lost 5 bases and J lost 3, with 7 bases in between. The CDR3 spans 13 residues. The CDR3: CASSREANEKLFF. The CDR3 coding sequence is TGTGCCAGCAGCCGGGAGGCTAATGAAAAACTGTTTTTT.

This clonotype was seen more than once but under ten times. V is TRBV19 and J is TRBJ1-1, with TRBD1 matching 10 bases. V shed 2 bases, J shed 5 bases, and the junction held 8 bases outside the gene matches. Germline V gene sequence: CDR1 LNHDA, CDR2 SQIVND (reference sequence). There are 16 residues in the CDR3. CDR3 nucleotide sequence: TGTGCCAGTAGTATAAGGGGACAGGGGTTGCGGACTGAAGCTTTCTTT. This codes for CASSIRGQGLRTEAFF.

This clonotype appeared many times. The CDR3 bases are TGTGCCAGCAGCTTATTACGGGAGTCCACAGATACGCAGTATTTT. The encoded protein is CASSLLRESTDTQYF. This chain connects TRBV5-5 to TRBJ2-3; possibly TRBD2 for D (6 bases). V was pared by 2 bases and J by 2 bases, with 12 bases between. Germline V gene data show CDR1 as SGHKS and CDR2 as YYEKEE (reference sequence). The length of the CDR3 is 15 residues.

This clonotype was found many times. The chain recombines TRBV11-3 with TRBJ2-1, with 10 bases fitting TRBD2. J was trimmed by 8 bases and V by 8 bases; bases with no gene match: 6. Germline V CDR1 and CDR2: SGHNT, YENEEA. CDR3 length: 13 residues. CDR3 residues: CASLPSGRHEQFF. DNA of the CDR3: TGTGCCAGCCTCCCTAGCGGGAGACATGAGCAGTTCTTC.

This clonotype showed up many times. The chain has TRBV20-1 and TRBJ2-7; D might be TRBD1 or TRBD2, each matching 7 bases. This CDR3 has 15 amino acids. V lost 4 bases to trimming and J lost 4 bases, with 20 bases between them. CDR1 is DFQATT and CDR2 is SNEGSKA in the germline V gene (reference sequence). The CDR3 region has the DNA TGCAGTGCTATAGAACCCAGGGGGGGGTTTTACGAGCAGTACTTC. The encoded protein is CSAIEPRGGFYEQYF.

The V and J genes are TRBV29-1 and TRBJ2-1, with a tentative D call TRBD2 (6 bases). Trimming removed 7 bases at V and 2 bases at J, with 12 bases between. This CDR3 has 13 amino acids. CDR1 and CDR2 (germline): SQVTM, ANQGSEA. DNA for the CDR3: TGCAGCGACCTAGGAGGGCCCTACAATGAGCAGTTCTTC. Encoded protein: CSDLGGPYNEQFF.

The V gene is TRBV19, the J gene TRBJ1-3; possibly TRBD1 for D (5 bases). CDR3 length: 17 residues. Germline CDR1 reads LNHDA; CDR2 reads SQIVND (reference sequence). V shed 5 bases and J shed 0 bases, with 17 bases lying between them. The CDR3 spells CASSPRTRFYSGNTIYF. The CDR3 DNA reads TGTGCCAGTAGTCCTCGGACACGTTTCTACTCTGGAAACACCATATATTTT.

The rearrangement links TRBV20-1 to TRBJ1-6, with D possibly matching TRBD1 (5 bases). CDR3 length equals 14 residues. V was trimmed by 0 bases and J by 14 bases, leaving 17 bases between them. Per germline, CDR1 DFQATT and CDR2 SNEGSKA (reference sequence). Here the CDR3 reads CSARDHQGVYSLHF. CDR3 in DNA: TGCAGTGCTAGAGATCATCAAGGGGTTTATTCCCTCCACTTT.

The chain links TRBV25-1 to TRBJ2-6, with 9 nucleotides matching TRBD1. V lost 4 bases and J lost 1; bases outside the gene matches: 8. Per the germline V gene, CDR1 is MGHDK and CDR2 is SYGVNS. This CDR3 is built from 18 residues. The CDR3 region has the DNA TGTGCCAGCAGTGTAACAGGGGGCCTGGGGTCTGGGGCCAACGTCCTGACTTTC. Its protein product is CASSVTGGLGSGANVLTF.

This clonotype was found many times. J is TRBJ2-2 and V is TRBV7-8; D gene uncertain. The CDR3 contains 16 residues. Germline V gene sequence: CDR1 SGHVS, CDR2 FQNEAQ. The V and J ends lost 0 bases and 7 bases respectively, with 15 bases between them. CDR3 residues: CASSLAETILSGELFF. In nucleotides, the CDR3 is TGTGCCAGCAGCTTAGCCGAGACAATCCTTAGCGGGGAGCTGTTTTTT.

This clonotype has at least ten counts. The gene calls are TRBV30 and TRBJ2-3, with a possible D match to TRBD1 (6 bases). The CDR3 sequence is 12 residues long. Germline lookup yields CDR1 GTSNPN and CDR2 SVGIG (reference sequence). V was pared by 4 bases and J by 6 bases, with 11 bases between. For the CDR3, the DNA is TGTGCCTGGAACCACAGGGTCGATACGCAGTATTTT. Translation: CAWNHRVDTQYF.

There are many counts of this clonotype. V usage is TRBV11-1 and J usage is TRBJ2-3; D remains ambiguous. The CDR3 contains 15 residues. Germline CDR1 is SGHAT and CDR2 is FQDESV (reference sequence). Trimming cost V 2 bases and J 6 bases, with 15 bases left between them. The DNA of the CDR3 is TGTGCCAGCAGCTTAAGTCCCCAGGTGGAGGATACGCAGTATTTT. This gives the protein CASSLSPQVEDTQYF. The variable domain in full, completed from reference TRBV11-1 and TRBJ2-3, reads EAEVAQSPRYKITEKSQAVAFWCDPISGHATLYWYRQILGQGPELLVQFQDESVVDDSQLPKDRFSAERLKGVDSTLKIQPAELGDSAMYLCASSLSPQVEDTQYFGPGTRLTVL.